The 16 T cell receptor beta chains below were found in one sample sequenced in a study of T-cell memory formation after mild COVID-19. MiXCR, applied by TCRdb to the 5' RACE reads, yields one record per CDR3 protein. The sample yields about 300,000 distinct CDR3 sequences, 19% seen once. Sequenced input: PBMCs or a T cell subset sorted from them (not recorded which). The receptors come from a man younger than 35 who had mild COVID-19 (a few samples of this study predate the infection). Cell type and time point are not known.

The rearrangement links TRBV7-2 to TRBJ2-1; the D gene is possibly TRBD2 (6 bases). Germline CDR1 is SGHTA and CDR2 is FQGNSA. CDR3 size: 12 residues. The V and J ends lost 2 bases and 16 bases respectively, with 15 bases between them. This CDR3 reads CASSLPGLLRFF. The CDR3 DNA reads as TGTGCCAGCAGCTTACCGGGACTCCTTCGATTCTTC.

This clonotype occurred a few times. The rearrangement uses TRBV7-6 and TRBJ2-1, with TRBD1 identical over 9 bases. This CDR3 contains 16 residues. CDR1 is SGHVS, CDR2 FNYEAQ, per germline. The junction had 7 bases not matched to a gene; V was cut back by 1 base and J by 6 bases. CDR3 coding DNA: TGTGCCAGCAGCTTAGAAGGGACAGGGCTGACCAATGAGCAGTTCTTC. This codes for CASSLEGTGLTNEQFF. Full variable domain (rest looked up from reference TRBV7-6 and TRBJ2-1): GAGVSQSPRYKVTKRGQDVALRCDPISGHVSLYWYRQALGQGPEFLTYFNYEAQQDKSGLPNDRFSAERPEGSISTLTIQRTEQRDSAMYRCASSLEGTGLTNEQFFGPGTRLTVL.

The chain employs TRBV11-2 and TRBJ2-2; possible D gene TRBD2, 6 bases. The CDR3 extends over 19 amino acids. The ends were cut back, 4 bases at V and 5 bases at J, with 26 bases in the middle. Germline values: CDR1 SGHAT, CDR2 FQNNGV. The CDR3 sequence: CASSYYGLGDSSSTGELFF. In DNA, the CDR3 is TGTGCCAGCAGCTATTACGGTCTGGGGGACTCGTCTTCAACCGGGGAGCTGTTTTTT.

This clonotype has just a few counts. This chain uses TRBV28 with TRBJ2-7; D is ambiguous. CDR3 length: 13 amino acids. V was cut by 4 bases and J by 0 bases, with 7 bases left in between. The germline V gene has CDR1 MDHEN and CDR2 SYDVKM. This chain's CDR3 is CASSSMSSYEQYV. In DNA, the CDR3 is TGTGCCAGCAGTTCAATGAGCTCCTACGAGCAGTACGTC.

This chain uses TRBV27 with TRBJ2-1; 7 bases agree with TRBD2. The CDR3 is 14 residues long. Germline CDR1 reads MNHEY; CDR2 reads SMNVEV (reference sequence). V was clipped by 6 bases and J by 3 bases; unmatched bases: 5. The CDR3 is CASRAGRIYNEQFF. CDR3 coding DNA: TGTGCCAGCAGAGCGGGGAGGATCTACAATGAGCAGTTCTTC.

The chain carries TRBV12-3 or TRBV12-4 and TRBJ2-1; 9 bases are a match to TRBD2. The CDR3 contains 15 residues. V was pared by 5 bases and J by 8 bases, with 10 bases of the junction left unmatched. The CDR3, as DNA: TGTGCCAGCAGTCCGCGGGGGGGCGTCATCGATGAGCAGTTCTTC. It specifies CASSPRGGVIDEQFF.

The genes are TRBV2 and TRBJ2-5; D might be TRBD1 or TRBD2, each matching 5 bases. Germline V lookup: CDR1 SNHLY, CDR2 FYNNEI. This CDR3 is built from 15 residues. The V end was cut by 6 bases, the J end by 1 base, with 15 bases between. The CDR3 protein is CASRVAGTIQETQYF. For the CDR3, the DNA is TGTGCCAGCAGAGTCGCCGGGACCATCCAAGAGACCCAGTACTTC. Full variable domain (rest looked up from reference TRBV2 and TRBJ2-5): EPEVTQTPSHQVTQMGQEVILRCVPISNHLYFYWYRQILGQKVEFLVSFYNNEISEKSEIFDDQFSVERPDGSNFTLKIRSTKLEDSAMYFCASRVAGTIQETQYFGPGTRLLVL.

This clonotype was recorded many times. The V and J genes are TRBV5-1 and TRBJ2-3, with D unclear. Germline lookup yields CDR1 SGHRS and CDR2 YFSETQ. CDR3 length equals 14 residues. V lost 4 bases and J 4 bases, leaving 13 bases between the germline ends. CDR3 sequence reads: CASSHSNSADTQYF. CDR3 in DNA: TGCGCCAGCAGCCATAGTAATTCTGCAGATACGCAGTATTTT.

In this sample, this clonotype turned up a few times. The chain joins TRBV6-6 to TRBJ2-5, with D perhaps matching TRBD1 (5 bases). Germline assignment: CDR1 MNHNY and CDR2 SVGAGI (reference sequence). V lost 1 base to trimming and J lost 4 bases, with 13 bases between them. The CDR3 is made up of 15 amino acids. The CDR3 DNA follows: TGTGCCAGCAGTTACTTTGGCAGTAGGGGAGAGACCCAGTACTTC. Its protein product is CASSYFGSRGETQYF.

This clonotype was counted a few times. The V and J genes are TRBV7-9 and TRBJ2-1; 12 bases match TRBD2. V trimming: 6 bases; J trimming: 2 bases; junction bases outside the gene matches: 2. Germline V lookup: CDR1 SEHNR, CDR2 FQNEAQ (reference sequence). CDR3 length: 15 amino acids. CDR3 loop: CASRTSGGTYNEQFF. The CDR3 nucleotides are TGTGCCAGCAGGACTAGCGGGGGAACCTACAATGAGCAGTTCTTC.

This clonotype has only a few counts. The chain carries TRBV29-1 and TRBJ2-1; TRBD1 might be the D (6 bases). The V and J ends lost 8 bases and 7 bases respectively, with 15 bases between them. Germline CDR1 and CDR2: SQVTM and ANQGSEA. The CDR3 length is 12 residues. In DNA, the CDR3 is TGCAGCTACGACAGGCTCGGAAATGAGCAGTTCTTC. It codes for CSYDRLGNEQFF.

The chain combines TRBV5-1 with TRBJ2-3; no clear D. Trimming pared 4 bases from V and 3 bases from J, leaving 12 bases between. The V gene's germline CDR1 is SGHRS and CDR2 YFSETQ. CDR3 length equals 14 residues. CDR3 sequence: CASSRTTSTDTQYF. CDR3 bases: TGCGCCAGCAGCCGAACAACCTCTACAGATACGCAGTATTTT.

This clonotype was picked up a small number of times. The CDR3 coding sequence is TGTGCCATCAGTGATGGGGGGGCGGAGACCCAGTACTTC. Its protein product is CAISDGGAETQYF. This chain joins TRBV10-3 and TRBJ2-5; possibly TRBD2 for D (7 bases). V shed 3 bases and J shed 5 bases, with 10 bases lying between them. Per the germline V gene, CDR1 is ENHRY and CDR2 is SYGVKD. This CDR3 contains 13 residues.

In this sample, this clonotype turned up a few times. This rearrangement joins TRBV4-1 to TRBJ1-1, with a weak D call TRBD1 (6 bases). The V end was cut by 4 bases, the J end by 10 bases, with 22 bases between. Per germline, CDR1 MGHRA and CDR2 YSYEKL. There are 15 residues in the CDR3. Written as DNA, the CDR3 is TGCGCCAGCAGCCGTTACAGGACAGACGGGCAAGGAGCTTTCTTT. Amino acid sequence: CASSRYRTDGQGAFF.

CDR3 DNA sequence: TGTGCCAGCAGAAGACAGGGGGCCCCCTACGAGCAGTACTTC. Its protein is CASRRQGAPYEQYF. The V call is TRBV6-5, the J call TRBJ2-7, with 10 bases fitting TRBD1. With V trimmed by 6 bases and J by 2 bases, 4 bases remained unmatched. Germline CDR1 MNHEY, CDR2 SVGAGI. The CDR3 is 14 residues long.

This clonotype has only a few counts. The chain carries TRBV9 and TRBJ1-2; the D is unclear. V was pared by 4 bases and J by 4 bases, with 11 bases between. The CDR3 covers 13 residues. Germline lookup yields CDR1 SGDLS and CDR2 YYNGEE. CDR3 protein: CASSPISGYGYTF. CDR3 sequence (DNA): TGTGCCAGCAGCCCCATCTCTGGCTATGGCTACACCTTC.